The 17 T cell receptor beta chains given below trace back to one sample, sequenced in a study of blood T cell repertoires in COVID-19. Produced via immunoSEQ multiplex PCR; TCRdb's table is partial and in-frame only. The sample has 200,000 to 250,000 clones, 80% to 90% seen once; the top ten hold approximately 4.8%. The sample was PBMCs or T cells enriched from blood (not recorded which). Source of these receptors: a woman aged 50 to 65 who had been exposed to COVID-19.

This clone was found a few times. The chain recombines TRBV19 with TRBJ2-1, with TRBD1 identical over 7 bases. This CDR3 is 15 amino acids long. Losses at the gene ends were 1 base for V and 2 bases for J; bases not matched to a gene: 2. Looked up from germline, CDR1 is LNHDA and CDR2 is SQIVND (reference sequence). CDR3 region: CASSIGQGPYNEQFF. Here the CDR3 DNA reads TGTGCCAGTAGTATAGGACAGGGCCCCTACAATGAGCAGTTCTTC. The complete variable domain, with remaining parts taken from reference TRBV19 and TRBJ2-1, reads DGGITQSPKYLFRKEGQNVTLSCEQNLNHDAMYWYRQDPGQGLRLIYYSQIVNDFQKGDIAEGYSVSREKKESFPLTVTSAQKNPTAFYLCASSIGQGPYNEQFFGPGTRLTVL.

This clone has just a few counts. The CDR3 sequence: CASSENLTGEQYF. In DNA form, the CDR3 reads TGTGCCAGCAGTGAGAACCTTACGGGTGAGCAGTACTTC. The chain couples TRBV2 to TRBJ2-7, with unresolved D. The ends were cut back, 3 bases at V and 7 bases at J, with 13 bases in the middle. The CDR3 is 13 residues long. The germline gives CDR1 SNHLY, CDR2 FYNNEI.

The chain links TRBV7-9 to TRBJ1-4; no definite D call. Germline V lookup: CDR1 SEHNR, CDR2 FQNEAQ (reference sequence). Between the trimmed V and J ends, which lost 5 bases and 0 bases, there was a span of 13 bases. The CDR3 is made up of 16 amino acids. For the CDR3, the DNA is TGTGCCAGCAGCCGGAGACGGGGTTCAACTAATGAAAAACTGTTTTTT. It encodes CASSRRRGSTNEKLFF.

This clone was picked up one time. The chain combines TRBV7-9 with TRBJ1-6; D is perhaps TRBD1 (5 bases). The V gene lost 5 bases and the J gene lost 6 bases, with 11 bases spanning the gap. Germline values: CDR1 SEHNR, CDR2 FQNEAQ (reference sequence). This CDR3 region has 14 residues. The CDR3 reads CASSPTEPNSPLHF. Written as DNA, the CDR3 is TGTGCCAGCAGCCCGACAGAACCTAATTCACCCCTCCACTTT. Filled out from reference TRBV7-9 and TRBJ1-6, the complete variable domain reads DTGVSQNPRHKITKRGQNVTFRCDPISEHNRLYWYRQTLGQGPEFLTYFQNEAQLEKSRLLSDRFSAERPKGSFSTLEIQRTEQGDSAMYLCASSPTEPNSPLHFGNGTRLTVT.

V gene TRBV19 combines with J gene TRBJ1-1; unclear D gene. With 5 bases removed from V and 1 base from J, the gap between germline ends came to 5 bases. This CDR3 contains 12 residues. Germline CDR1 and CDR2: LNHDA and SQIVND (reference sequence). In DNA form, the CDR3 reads TGTGCCAGTAGTGAACAGAACACTGAAGCTTTCTTT. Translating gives CASSEQNTEAFF.

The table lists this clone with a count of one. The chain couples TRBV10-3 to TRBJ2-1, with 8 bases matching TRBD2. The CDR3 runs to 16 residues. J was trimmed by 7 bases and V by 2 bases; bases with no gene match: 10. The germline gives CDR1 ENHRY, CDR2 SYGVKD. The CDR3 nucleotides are TGTGCCATCAGTGAGCCTCGGGGGGGCCTTGAGAATGAGCAGTTCTTC. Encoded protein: CAISEPRGGLENEQFF.

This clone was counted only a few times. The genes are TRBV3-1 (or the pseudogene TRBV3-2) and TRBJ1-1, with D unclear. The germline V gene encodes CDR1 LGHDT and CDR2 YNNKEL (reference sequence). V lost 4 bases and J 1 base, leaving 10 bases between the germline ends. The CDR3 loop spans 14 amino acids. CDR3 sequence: CASSPSSGNTEAFF. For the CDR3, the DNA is TGTGCCAGCAGCCCCTCATCCGGGAACACTGAAGCTTTCTTT.

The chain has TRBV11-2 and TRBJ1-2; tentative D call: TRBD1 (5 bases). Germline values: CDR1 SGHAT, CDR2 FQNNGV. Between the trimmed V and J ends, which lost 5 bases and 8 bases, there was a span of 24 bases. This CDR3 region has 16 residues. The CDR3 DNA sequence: TGTGCCAGCAGCCTGAGCCCTCCTCCAGGGATTGGGGGCTACACCTTC. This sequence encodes CASSLSPPPGIGGYTF.

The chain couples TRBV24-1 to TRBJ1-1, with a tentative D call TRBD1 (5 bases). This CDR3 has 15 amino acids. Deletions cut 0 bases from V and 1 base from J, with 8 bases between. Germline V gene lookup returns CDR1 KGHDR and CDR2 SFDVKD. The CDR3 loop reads CATSDLGRANTEAFF. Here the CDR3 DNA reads TGTGCCACCAGTGATTTGGGCAGGGCGAACACTGAAGCTTTCTTT.

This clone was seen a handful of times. The CDR3 reads CASRQGANTGELFF. The CDR3 coding sequence is TGTGCCAGCAGACAGGGGGCGAACACCGGGGAGCTGTTTTTT. J is TRBJ2-2 and V is TRBV10-3, with 9 bases fitting TRBD1. V lost 10 bases and J lost 0; bases outside the gene matches: 3. CDR3 length: 14 residues. Germline loops: CDR1 ENHRY, CDR2 SYGVKD.

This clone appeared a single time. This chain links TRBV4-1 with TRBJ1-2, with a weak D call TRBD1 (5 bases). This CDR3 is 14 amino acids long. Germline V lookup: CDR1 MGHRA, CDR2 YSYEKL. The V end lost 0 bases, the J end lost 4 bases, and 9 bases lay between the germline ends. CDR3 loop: CASSQDGGTYGYTF. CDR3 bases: TGCGCCAGCAGCCAAGATGGCGGGACCTATGGCTACACCTTC.

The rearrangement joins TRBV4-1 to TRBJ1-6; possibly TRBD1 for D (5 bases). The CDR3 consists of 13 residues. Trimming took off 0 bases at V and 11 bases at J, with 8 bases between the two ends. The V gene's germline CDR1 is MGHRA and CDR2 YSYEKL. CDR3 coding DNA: TGCGCCAGCAGCCAAGATAAGGGGACACCCCTCCACTTT. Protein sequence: CASSQDKGTPLHF.

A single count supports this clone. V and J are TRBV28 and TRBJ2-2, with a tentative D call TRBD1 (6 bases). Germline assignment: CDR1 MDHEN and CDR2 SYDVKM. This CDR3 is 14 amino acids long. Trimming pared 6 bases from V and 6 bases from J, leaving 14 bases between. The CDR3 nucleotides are TGTGCCAGCAGGAACAGGGAAAGGGCCGGGGAGCTGTTTTTT. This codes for CASRNRERAGELFF.

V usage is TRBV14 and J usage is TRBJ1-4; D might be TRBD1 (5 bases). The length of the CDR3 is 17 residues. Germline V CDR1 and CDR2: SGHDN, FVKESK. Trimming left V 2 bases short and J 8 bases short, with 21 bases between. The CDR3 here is CASSQRTLSDNQEKLFF. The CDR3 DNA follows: TGTGCCAGCAGCCAAAGGACCCTCTCGGACAACCAAGAAAAACTGTTTTTT.

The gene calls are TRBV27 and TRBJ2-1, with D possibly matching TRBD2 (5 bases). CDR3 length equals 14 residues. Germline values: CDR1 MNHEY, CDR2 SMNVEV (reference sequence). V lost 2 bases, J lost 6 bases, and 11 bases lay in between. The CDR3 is CASSLRRSANEQFF. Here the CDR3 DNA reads TGTGCCAGCAGTTTAAGGCGTAGCGCCAATGAGCAGTTCTTC.

CDR3 region: CASSQEVTGRKTQYF. CDR3 sequence (DNA): TGCGCCAGCAGCCAAGAGGTAACGGGGAGGAAGACCCAGTACTTC. The chain recombines TRBV4-3 with TRBJ2-5; a weak D match, TRBD2 (6 bases). Germline loops: CDR1 LGHNA, CDR2 YSLEER. The CDR3 consists of 15 residues. V was shortened by 0 bases and J by 6 bases, with 14 bases between the two germline ends.

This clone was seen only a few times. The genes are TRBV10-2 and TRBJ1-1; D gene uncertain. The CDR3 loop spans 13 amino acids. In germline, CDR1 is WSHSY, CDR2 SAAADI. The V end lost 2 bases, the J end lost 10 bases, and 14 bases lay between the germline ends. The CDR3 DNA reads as TGCGCCAGCAGTGAGGGCCGCGCTTCGGGAGCTTTCTTT. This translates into CASSEGRASGAFF.